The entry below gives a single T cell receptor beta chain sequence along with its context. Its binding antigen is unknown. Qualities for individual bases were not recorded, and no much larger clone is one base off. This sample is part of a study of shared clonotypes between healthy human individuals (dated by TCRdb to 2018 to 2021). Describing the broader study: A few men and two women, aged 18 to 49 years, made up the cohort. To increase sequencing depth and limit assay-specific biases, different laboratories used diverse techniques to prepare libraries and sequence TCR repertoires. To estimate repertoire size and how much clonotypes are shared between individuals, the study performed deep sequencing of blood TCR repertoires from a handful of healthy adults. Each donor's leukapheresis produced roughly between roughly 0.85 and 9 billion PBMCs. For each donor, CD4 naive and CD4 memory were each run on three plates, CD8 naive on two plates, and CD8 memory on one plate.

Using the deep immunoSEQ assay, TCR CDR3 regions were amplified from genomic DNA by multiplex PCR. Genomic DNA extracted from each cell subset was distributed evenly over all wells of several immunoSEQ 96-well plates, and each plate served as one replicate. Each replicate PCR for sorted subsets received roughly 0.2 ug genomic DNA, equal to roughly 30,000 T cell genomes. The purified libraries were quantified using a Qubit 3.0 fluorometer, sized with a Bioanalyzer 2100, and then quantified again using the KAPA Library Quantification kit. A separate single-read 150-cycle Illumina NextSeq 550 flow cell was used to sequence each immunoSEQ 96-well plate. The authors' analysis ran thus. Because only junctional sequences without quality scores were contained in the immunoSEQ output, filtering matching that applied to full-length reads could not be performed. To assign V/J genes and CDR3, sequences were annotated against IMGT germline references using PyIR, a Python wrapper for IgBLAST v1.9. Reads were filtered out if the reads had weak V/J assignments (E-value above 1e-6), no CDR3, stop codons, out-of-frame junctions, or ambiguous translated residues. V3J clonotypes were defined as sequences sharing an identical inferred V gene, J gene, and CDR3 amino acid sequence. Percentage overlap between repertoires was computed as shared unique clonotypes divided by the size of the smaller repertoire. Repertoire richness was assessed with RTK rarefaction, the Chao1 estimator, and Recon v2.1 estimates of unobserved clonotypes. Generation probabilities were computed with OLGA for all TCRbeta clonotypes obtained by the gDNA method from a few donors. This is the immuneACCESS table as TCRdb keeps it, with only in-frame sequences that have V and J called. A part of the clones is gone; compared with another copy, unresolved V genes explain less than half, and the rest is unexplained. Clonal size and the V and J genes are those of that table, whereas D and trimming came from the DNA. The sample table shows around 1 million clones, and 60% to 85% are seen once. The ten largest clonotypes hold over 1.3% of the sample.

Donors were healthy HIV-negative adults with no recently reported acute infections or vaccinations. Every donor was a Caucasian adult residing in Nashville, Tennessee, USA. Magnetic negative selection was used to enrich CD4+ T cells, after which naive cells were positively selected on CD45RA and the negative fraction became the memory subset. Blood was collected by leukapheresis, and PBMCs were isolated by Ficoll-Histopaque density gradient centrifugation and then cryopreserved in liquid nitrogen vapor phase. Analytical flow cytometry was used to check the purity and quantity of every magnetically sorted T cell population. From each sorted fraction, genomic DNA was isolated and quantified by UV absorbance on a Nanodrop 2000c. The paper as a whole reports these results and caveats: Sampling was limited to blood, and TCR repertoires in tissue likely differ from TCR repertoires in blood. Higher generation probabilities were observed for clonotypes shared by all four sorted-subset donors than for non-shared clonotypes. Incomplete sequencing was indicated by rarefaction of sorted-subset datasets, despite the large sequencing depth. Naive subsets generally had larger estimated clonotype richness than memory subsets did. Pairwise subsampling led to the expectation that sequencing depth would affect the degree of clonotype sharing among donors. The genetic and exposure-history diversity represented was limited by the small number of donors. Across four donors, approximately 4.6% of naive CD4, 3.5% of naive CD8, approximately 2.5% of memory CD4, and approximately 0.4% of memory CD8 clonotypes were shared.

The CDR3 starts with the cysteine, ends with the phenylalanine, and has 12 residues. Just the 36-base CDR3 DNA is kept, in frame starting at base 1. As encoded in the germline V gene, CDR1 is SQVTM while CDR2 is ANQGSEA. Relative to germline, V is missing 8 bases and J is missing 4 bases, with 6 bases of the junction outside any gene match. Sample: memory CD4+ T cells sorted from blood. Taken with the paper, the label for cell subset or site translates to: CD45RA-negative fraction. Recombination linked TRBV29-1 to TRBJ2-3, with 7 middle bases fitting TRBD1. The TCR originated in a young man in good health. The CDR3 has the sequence CSLRQGADTQYF. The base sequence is TGCAGCCTTCGACAGGGTGCAGATACGCAGTATTTT.